This T cell receptor (beta chain) was identified in a study of T-cell memory formation after mild COVID-19. About this clonotype itself: The antigen remains undetermined.

Germline-derived CDR1 and CDR2 are GTSNPN and SVGIG (reference sequence). Trimming removed 2 bases at V and 5 bases at J, with 15 bases between. The CDR3 spans 15 residues. From the 5' RACE reads, TCRdb called clonotypes with MiXCR, one entry per CDR3 protein. The top ten hold around a fifth of the sample, which has 350,000 to 550,000 distinct CDR3 sequences, approximately 19% seen once. Whole-study findings and limits: Contracting CD4+ clones sat mainly in CM and EM; CD8+ in EMRA.

This clonotype originated in a man between 18 and 35 years old who had mild COVID-19 (a few samples of this study predate the infection). Cell type and time point are not known. Material for sequencing was PBMCs or a T cell subset sorted from them (not recorded which). The rearrangement links TRBV30 to TRBJ2-2, with a tentative D call TRBD2 (7 bases). CDR3 loop: CAWSRRGRRTGELFF. CDR3 DNA sequence: TGTGCCTGGAGTCGGCGGGGGCGAAGAACCGGGGAGCTGTTTTTT.